This T cell receptor beta chain came from a study of cytomegalovirus exposure and HLA in healthy donors (dated 2017 in TCRdb). Turning to the overall study: In an earlier analysis of some 550 of the donors, 250 to 350 Gb of sequence data and approximately 100 million unique TCR beta sequences from roughly 200 million T cells were reported. An early release that covered about 600 HLA-typed donors contained approximately 300 gigabases of sequencing data and 85 million to 100 million unique TCR sequences. Of the approximately 400 genotyped donors, over 80% were placed in the genetic ancestry cluster associated with self-reported Caucasian donors. The study was designed to test whether signatures of past pathogen exposure could be identified by cataloging public T cell receptors. Using immunosequencing, the study profiled T cell repertoires from fewer than 700 subjects and related those repertoires to cytomegalovirus serostatus. A separate validation cohort of 100 to 150 different subjects was used in addition to the roughly 620-subject first cohort. The study combined high-throughput TCR immunosequencing, statistical association of individual TCRs with disease status, and machine learning to predict cytomegalovirus infection status. A later analysis re-examined previously published TCR beta repertoires from more than 600 donors and added high-resolution HLA genotyping to investigate patterns of TCR occurrence. Rather than drawing on any new phenotypic data, the later analysis identified candidate immune exposures from TCR beta sequences and the way those sequences occurred across donors. In an earlier analysis of roughly 600 of the donors, high-throughput TCR beta sequencing was used to judge whether each TCR beta V gene segment behaved as functional or pseudogenic. Donor age, sex, ethnicity and CMV serostatus were compiled together with the repertoire data. Genome-wide SNP genotypes for about three fifths of the roughly 700 donors were used in a later genetic analysis, which treated that subset as a discovery cohort. All discovery cohort repertoires had been generated using a single sequencing platform. HLA typing included class I and class II loci at four-digit resolution. Typing coverage varied by locus: 629-630 donors for A, B, C, DRB1 and DQB1; 522 for DQA1; approximately 610 for DPA1; fewer than 480 for DPB1. Five DR-DQ haplotypes were handled as single units for association and clustering because linkage in the cohort was strong. On average, roughly 240,000 unique TCR beta nucleotide sequences were sequenced per donor among 350 to 400 genotyped donors of the cohort, with about 19% of those sequences being non-productive.

The cohort comprised some 730 healthy bone marrow donors. At the time of sampling, all cohort members were nominally healthy, though unrecorded immune exposures were likely present. The donor was CMV seropositive and belonged to the group of 250 to 300 seropositive cohort members. A peripheral blood sample was collected from each donor, and TCR beta sequencing was performed on peripheral blood mononuclear cells. The Qiagen DNeasy Blood Extraction Kit was used to extract genomic DNA from the blood cell samples. Regarding this clone: Which antigen it targets is not known. The input lacks base qualities; no much larger clone sits a single base away.

The full study reports these points: When HLA alleles, especially DR and DQ, strongly co-occurred, attributing TCR associations to individual alleles was difficult. In both the original and validation cohorts, the classifier was reported to diagnose cytomegalovirus status with high specificity and sensitivity. Some IMGT-functional V segments, including TRBV6-2 and TRBV6-3, could not be told apart with the 87-base-pair reads, so those segments were excluded. Correlated functional status among segregating V segments might reflect linkage disequilibrium, but an unknown experimental factor could not be ruled out. It was suggested by the authors that the approach could potentially be generalized to other disease states and immunological phenotypes. Most TCR sequences were seen in very few donors, while some public TCRs were found in many individuals. In a later genetic analysis, a missense DCLRE1C variant was associated with V-gene and J-gene trimming of TCR beta chains, and the association was replicated in an independent cohort. A few of the identified cytomegalovirus-associated TCR beta chains were confirmed in vitro to be specific for cytomegalovirus antigens. Immune exposure information for the cohort was limited to CMV serostatus. Presence/absence analyses assumed roughly uniform sequencing depth across donors, an assumption that may not hold. Because some donors lacked HLA typing at each locus, the association tests relied only on the typed subset. A further reported finding was that TCR beta sequences accurately predicted the HLA-A and HLA-B alleles for most subjects in the first cohort. About 15 rarely observed V segments, including chromosome 9 orphons, were excluded from the earlier analysis of several hundred of the donors because counts were too low. A later analysis found that HLA-associated TCR beta chains were more clonally expanded and had lower generation probabilities than equally common non-associated chains. In a later analysis, several top co-occurrence clusters were reported to appear linked to parvovirus B19, influenza, CMV and Epstein-Barr virus. A later analysis associated roughly 17,000 TCR beta sequences with specific HLA alleles at a false discovery rate of 0.05. In an earlier analysis of some 550 of the donors, most TCR beta V segments were observed in productive rearrangements about 87% or about 30% of the time, broadly matching IMGT annotations. A later genetic analysis reported fewer N-insertions in productive TCRs among donors in an Asian-associated ancestry cluster than the roughly 720-donor mean. A total of about 180 TCR beta chains were listed by the study as associated with cytomegalovirus. According to a later analysis, most CMV-associated TCR beta chains appeared to be HLA-restricted, and the HLA associations seemed to be driven largely by CMV exposure. A cluster of highly shared sequence variants was judged likely to represent a technical artifact of the sequencing pipeline. In this cohort, only TCR beta chains were sequenced, and detectable features were limited by the absence of alpha or paired-chain data. In a later analysis, TCR association rates were found to vary across HLA loci, with the most associated TCRs seen for DRB1 alleles and the fewest for HLA-C alleles.

From the cysteine up to the phenylalanine, the CDR3 has a length of 17 residues. The CDR3 DNA has 51 bases and is translated from base 1. The CDR1 and CDR2 encoded by the germline V gene are SGHAT and FQNNGV. V gives up 1 base and J gives up 1 base, and the segment between their germline ends measures 16 bases. Receptors were amplified or captured by the immunoSEQ multiplex PCR assay. For the multiplex PCR, a mixture combining 60 forward primers for TCR Vbeta segments and 13 reverse primers for TCR Jbeta segments was used. A multiplex PCR assay on genomic DNA amplified the CDR3 region of rearranged TCR beta genes. Amplified TCR beta libraries were sequenced as 87-base-pair reads on the Illumina HiSeq System. The source study handled its data this way. In a later analysis, 77 million or so unique TCR beta chains were counted across the roughly 670 repertoires, and around 10 million of these chains were shared by at least two donors. To remove PCR and sequencing errors, raw reads were error-corrected and collapsed into unique sequences using a nearest-neighbor algorithm that merged closely related sequences. CDR3 sequences were aligned to IMGT reference sequences to assign V, D and J gene segments. For a sequence to be retained, a match of at least six nucleotides was required to both a V gene segment and a J gene segment. Rearrangements were classified as productive when the CDR3 lacked stop codons and remained in frame with V and J, and all other rearrangements were classified as non-productive. CDR3 was defined according to IMGT convention as the region running from the second conserved V-encoded cysteine to the conserved J-encoded phenylalanine. The earlier analysis of approximately 590 of the donors excluded any sequence lacking an unambiguous match to a single V gene segment. In an earlier analysis of approximately 610 of the donors, V segments were called functional above 56.7% productive rearrangements and were called segregating when the between-donor standard deviation exceeded 5%. A statistical classification framework was built to diagnose cytomegalovirus status from the catalog of TCR beta chain sequences. In a later analysis, V and J genes were assigned by comparing TCR nucleotide sequences against IMGT/GENE-DB human TR gene sequences. Using the TCRdist pipeline, a later analysis assigned CDR3 sequences along with most-parsimonious VDJ recombination scenarios. A later analysis defined each TCR beta chain by its CDR3 amino acid sequence plus V-gene family, and excluded reads lacking a unique V-gene family. A later analysis removed roughly 590 highly shared, low-generation-probability nucleotide sequences to deal with suspected cross-contamination and a sequencing artifact. In a later analysis, a clonal expansion index for each public chain was calculated from normalized within-repertoire ranks of inferred template counts. Generation probabilities in a later analysis came from a VDJ recombination model fitted to out-of-frame rearrangements, and those results were checked against IGoR. In a later analysis, hypergeometric tests were used to score TCR-TCR, TCR-HLA and TCR-CMV co-occurrence, with a repertoire-size bias correction applied to TCR pairs. In a later analysis, false discovery rates were estimated by permuting HLA or CMV assignments 20 times. A later analysis grouped co-occurring TCRs with DBSCAN, adding TCRdist sequence similarity when clustering within HLA-allele-positive subsets. Repertoires with fewer than 30,000 or more than 120,000 public chains were left out of co-occurrence clustering, as were about 5 repertoires with anomalous nucleotide sharing. TCRdb took this table from immuneACCESS and kept in-frame rearrangements with V and J called. Such tables lack part of the clones; where checked against another copy, unresolved V genes explain under half of the gap, and the rest is unexplained. That table supplies the V and J calls and clone size; D and trimming were determined from the DNA. Counted in this sample were roughly 120,000 clones; about 76% of them appeared once. The ten largest clones add up to 13% of the sample.

The TCR sequence derives from a woman aged 55-69 years in good health and CMV-seropositive. Material: PBMCs. The sequence is built from TRBV11-2 and TRBJ1-1; TRBD1 is possibly the D segment (5 matching bases). The CDR3 loop reads CASSLGSFLGQNTEAFF. In nucleotide form, the sequence is TGTGCCAGCAGCTTAGGATCTTTCTTAGGACAGAACACTGAAGCTTTCTTT.